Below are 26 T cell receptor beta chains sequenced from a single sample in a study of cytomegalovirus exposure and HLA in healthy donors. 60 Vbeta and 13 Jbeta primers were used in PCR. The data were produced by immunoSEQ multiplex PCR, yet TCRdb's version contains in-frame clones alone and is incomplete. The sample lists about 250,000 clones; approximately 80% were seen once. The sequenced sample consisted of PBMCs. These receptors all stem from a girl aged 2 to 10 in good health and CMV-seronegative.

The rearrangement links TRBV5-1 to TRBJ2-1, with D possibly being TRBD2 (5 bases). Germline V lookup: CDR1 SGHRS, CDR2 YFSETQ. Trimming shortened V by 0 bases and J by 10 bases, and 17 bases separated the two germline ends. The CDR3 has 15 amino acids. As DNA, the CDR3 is TGCGCCAGCAGCTTGGCCTGGCTAGCCGGGGAAGAGCAGTTCTTC. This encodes CASSLAWLAGEEQFF.

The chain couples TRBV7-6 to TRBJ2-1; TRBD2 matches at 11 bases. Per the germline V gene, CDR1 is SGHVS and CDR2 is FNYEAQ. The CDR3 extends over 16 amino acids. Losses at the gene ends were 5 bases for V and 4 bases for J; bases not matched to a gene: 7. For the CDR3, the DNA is TGTGCCAGCAGCGTCATAGCGGGAGGGGTTTACAATGAGCAGTTCTTC. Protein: CASSVIAGGVYNEQFF. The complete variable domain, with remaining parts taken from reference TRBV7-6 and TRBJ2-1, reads GAGVSQSPRYKVTKRGQDVALRCDPISGHVSLYWYRQALGQGPEFLTYFNYEAQQDKSGLPNDRFSAERPEGSISTLTIQRTEQRDSAMYRCASSVIAGGVYNEQFFGPGTRLTVL.

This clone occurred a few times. The CDR3 nucleotides are TGTGCCAGCAGCTTGGACCCTTTGTTGGGAGTACGGAATGAGCAGTTCTTC. It yields the protein CASSLDPLLGVRNEQFF. The chain combines TRBV5-4 with TRBJ2-1; possible D gene TRBD2, 5 bases. Germline V gene data show CDR1 as SGHNT and CDR2 as YYREEE (reference sequence). Trimming took off 0 bases at V and 7 bases at J, with 20 bases between the two ends. The CDR3 is 17 amino acids. Looking up the rest from reference TRBV5-4 and TRBJ2-1 gives the full variable domain: ETGVTQSPTHLIKTRGQQVTLRCSSQSGHNTVSWYQQALGQGPQFIFQYYREEENGRGNFPPRFSGLQFPNYSSELNVNALELDDSALYLCASSLDPLLGVRNEQFFGPGTRLTVL.

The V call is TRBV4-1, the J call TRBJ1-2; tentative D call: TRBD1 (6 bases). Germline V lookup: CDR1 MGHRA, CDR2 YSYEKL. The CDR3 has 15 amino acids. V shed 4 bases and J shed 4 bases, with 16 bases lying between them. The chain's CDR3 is CASSRETGLFYGYTF. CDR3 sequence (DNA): TGCGCCAGCAGCCGAGAGACAGGCCTCTTCTATGGCTACACCTTC.

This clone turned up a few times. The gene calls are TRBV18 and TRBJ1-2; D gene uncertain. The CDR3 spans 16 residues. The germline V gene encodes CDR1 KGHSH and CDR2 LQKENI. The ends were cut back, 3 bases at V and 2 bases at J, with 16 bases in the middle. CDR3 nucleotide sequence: TGTGCCAGCTCACCTACACCGCGGGGTTCCAACTATGGCTACACCTTC. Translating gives CASSPTPRGSNYGYTF.

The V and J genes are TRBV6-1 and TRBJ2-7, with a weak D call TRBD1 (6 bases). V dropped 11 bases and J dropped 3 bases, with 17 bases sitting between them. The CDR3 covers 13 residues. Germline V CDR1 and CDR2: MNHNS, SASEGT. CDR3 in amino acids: CAPQEDSFYEQYF. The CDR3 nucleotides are TGTGCCCCCCAGGAGGACAGCTTCTACGAGCAGTACTTC.

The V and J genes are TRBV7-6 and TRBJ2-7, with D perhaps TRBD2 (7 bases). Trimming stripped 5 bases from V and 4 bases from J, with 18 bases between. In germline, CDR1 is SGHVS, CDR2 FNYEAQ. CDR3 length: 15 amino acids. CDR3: CASSPGGAGAYEQYF. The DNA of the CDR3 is TGTGCCAGCAGCCCTGGCGGGGCGGGGGCGTACGAGCAGTACTTC.

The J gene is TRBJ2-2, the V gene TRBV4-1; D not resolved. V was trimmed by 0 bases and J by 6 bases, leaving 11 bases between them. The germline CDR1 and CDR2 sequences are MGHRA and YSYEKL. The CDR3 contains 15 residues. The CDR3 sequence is CASSQDLGGSGELFF. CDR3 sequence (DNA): TGCGCCAGCAGCCAAGACCTAGGTGGTTCCGGGGAGCTGTTTTTT.

The CDR3 loop reads CASSSIENTEAFF. Written as DNA, the CDR3 is TGTGCCAGCAGCTCAATAGAGAACACTGAAGCTTTCTTT. J is TRBJ1-1 and V is TRBV7-9; D ambiguous. The CDR3 loop spans 13 amino acids. The V and J ends lost 4 bases and 1 base respectively, with 7 bases between them. Per the germline V gene, CDR1 is SEHNR and CDR2 is FQNEAQ (reference sequence).

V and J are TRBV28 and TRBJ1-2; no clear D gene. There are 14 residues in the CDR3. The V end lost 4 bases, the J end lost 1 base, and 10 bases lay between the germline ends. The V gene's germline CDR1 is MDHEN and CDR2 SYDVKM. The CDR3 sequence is CASSSVLINYGYTF. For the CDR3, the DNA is TGTGCCAGCAGTTCGGTCCTTATTAACTATGGCTACACCTTC.

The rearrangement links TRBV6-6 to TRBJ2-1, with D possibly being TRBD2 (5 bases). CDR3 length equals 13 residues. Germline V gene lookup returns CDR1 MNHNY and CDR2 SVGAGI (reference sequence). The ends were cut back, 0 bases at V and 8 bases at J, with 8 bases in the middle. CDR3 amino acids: CASSYSGRDEQFF. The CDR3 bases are TGTGCCAGCAGTTACTCCGGGCGGGATGAGCAGTTCTTC.

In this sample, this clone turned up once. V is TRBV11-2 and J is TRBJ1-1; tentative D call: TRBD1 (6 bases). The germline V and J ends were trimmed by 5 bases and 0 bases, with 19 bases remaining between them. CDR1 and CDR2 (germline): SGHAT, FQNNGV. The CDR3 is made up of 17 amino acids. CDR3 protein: CASSLIFRGILNTEAFF. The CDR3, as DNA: TGTGCCAGCAGCCTAATCTTCAGGGGCATCCTGAACACTGAAGCTTTCTTT. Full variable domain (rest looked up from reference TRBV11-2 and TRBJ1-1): EAGVAQSPRYKIIEKRQSVAFWCNPISGHATLYWYQQILGQGPKLLIQFQNNGVVDDSQLPKDRFSAERLKGVDSTLKIQPAKLEDSAVYLCASSLIFRGILNTEAFFGQGTRLTVV.

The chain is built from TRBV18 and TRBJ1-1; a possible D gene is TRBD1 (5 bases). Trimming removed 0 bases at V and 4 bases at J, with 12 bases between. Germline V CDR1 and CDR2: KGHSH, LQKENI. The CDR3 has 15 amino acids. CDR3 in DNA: TGTGCCAGCTCACCACCGCTGCAGGGATCCACTGAAGCTTTCTTT. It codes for CASSPPLQGSTEAFF.

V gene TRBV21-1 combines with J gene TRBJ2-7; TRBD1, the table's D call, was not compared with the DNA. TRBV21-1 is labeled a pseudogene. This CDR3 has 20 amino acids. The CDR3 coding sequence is TGTGCCAGCAGCAAATTTTGGGACATGAGAATCAAGGGACGGGCGGGCGAGCAGTACTTC. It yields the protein CASSKFWDMRIKGRAGEQYF.

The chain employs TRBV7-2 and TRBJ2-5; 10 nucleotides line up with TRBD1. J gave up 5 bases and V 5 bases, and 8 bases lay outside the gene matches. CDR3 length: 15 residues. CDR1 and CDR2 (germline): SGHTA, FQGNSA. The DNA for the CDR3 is TGTGCCAGCAGCCTAAGGGACAGGGGCGTGGAGACCCAGTACTTC. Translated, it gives CASSLRDRGVETQYF.

The CDR3 sequence is CASSTGGDSPLHF. The CDR3 DNA is TGTGCCAGTAGTACGGGGGGGGATTCACCCCTCCACTTT. The V gene is TRBV19, the J gene TRBJ1-6, with a possible D match to TRBD1 (5 bases). Trimming stripped 4 bases from V and 8 bases from J, with 9 bases between. From germline, CDR1 is LNHDA and CDR2 SQIVND (reference sequence). The CDR3 consists of 13 residues.

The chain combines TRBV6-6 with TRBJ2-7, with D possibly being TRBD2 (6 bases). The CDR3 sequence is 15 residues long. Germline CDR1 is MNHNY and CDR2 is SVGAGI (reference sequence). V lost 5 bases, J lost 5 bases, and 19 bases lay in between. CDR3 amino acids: CASSLASLQRHEQYF. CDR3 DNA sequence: TGTGCCAGCAGTCTAGCGTCCCTACAGAGGCACGAGCAGTACTTC.

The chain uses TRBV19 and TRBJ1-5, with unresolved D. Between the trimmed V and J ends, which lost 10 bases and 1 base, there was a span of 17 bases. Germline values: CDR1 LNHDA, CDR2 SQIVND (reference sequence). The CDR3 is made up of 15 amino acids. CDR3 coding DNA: TGTGCCACCTCACGTCGGGAGTTGAGCAATCAGCCCCAGCATTTT. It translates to CATSRRELSNQPQHF. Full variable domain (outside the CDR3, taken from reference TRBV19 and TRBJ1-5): DGGITQSPKYLFRKEGQNVTLSCEQNLNHDAMYWYRQDPGQGLRLIYYSQIVNDFQKGDIAEGYSVSREKKESFPLTVTSAQKNPTAFYLCATSRRELSNQPQHFGDGTRLSIL.

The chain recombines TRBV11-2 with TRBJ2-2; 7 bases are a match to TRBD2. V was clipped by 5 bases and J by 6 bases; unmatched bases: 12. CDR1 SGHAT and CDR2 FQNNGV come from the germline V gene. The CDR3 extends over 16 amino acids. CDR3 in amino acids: CASSPLRSGKAGELFF. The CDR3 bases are TGTGCCAGCAGCCCGCTGAGGAGCGGGAAAGCCGGGGAGCTGTTTTTT.

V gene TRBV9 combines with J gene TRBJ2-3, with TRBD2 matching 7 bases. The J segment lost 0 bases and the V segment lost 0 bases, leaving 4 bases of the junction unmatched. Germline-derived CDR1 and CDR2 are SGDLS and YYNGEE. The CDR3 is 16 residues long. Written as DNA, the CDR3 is TGTGCCAGCAGCGTAGGTCCGGGAGGTAGCACAGATACGCAGTATTTT. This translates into CASSVGPGGSTDTQYF.

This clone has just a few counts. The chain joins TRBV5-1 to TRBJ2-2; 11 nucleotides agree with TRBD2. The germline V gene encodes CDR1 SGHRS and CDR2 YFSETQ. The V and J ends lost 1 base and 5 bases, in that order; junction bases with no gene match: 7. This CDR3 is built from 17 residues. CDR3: CASSLRVTSGDTGELFF. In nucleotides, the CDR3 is TGCGCCAGCAGCTTGAGGGTGACTAGCGGGGATACCGGGGAGCTGTTTTTT.

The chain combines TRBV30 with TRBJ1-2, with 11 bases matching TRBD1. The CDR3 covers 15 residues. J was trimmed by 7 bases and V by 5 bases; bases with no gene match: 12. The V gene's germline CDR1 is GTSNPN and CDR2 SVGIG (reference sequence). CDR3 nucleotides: TGTGCCTGGCGGGACAGGGGGTATATCGTCTTTGGCTACACCTTC. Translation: CAWRDRGYIVFGYTF.

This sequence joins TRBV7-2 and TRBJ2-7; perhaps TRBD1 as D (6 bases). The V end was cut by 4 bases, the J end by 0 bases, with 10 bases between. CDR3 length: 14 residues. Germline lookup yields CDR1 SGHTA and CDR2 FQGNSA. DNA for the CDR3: TGTGCCAGCAGCTCCACAGGGAGCTCCTACGAGCAGTACTTC. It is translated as CASSSTGSSYEQYF.

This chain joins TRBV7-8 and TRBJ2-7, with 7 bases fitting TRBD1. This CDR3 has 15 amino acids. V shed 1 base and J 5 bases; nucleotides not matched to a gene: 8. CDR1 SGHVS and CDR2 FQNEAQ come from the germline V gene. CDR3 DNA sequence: TGTGCCAGCAGCTTAGAGGCAGGGGGAGTTGACGAGCAGTACTTC. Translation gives CASSLEAGGVDEQYF.

The CDR3 is CASSLTWGGNTEAFF. The CDR3 nucleotides read TGTGCCAGCAGCTTAACGTGGGGGGGGAACACTGAAGCTTTCTTT. The genes are TRBV7-3 and TRBJ1-1; a possible D gene is TRBD1 (5 bases). The germline gives CDR1 SGHTA, CDR2 FQGTGA. V gave up 0 bases and J gave up 1 base, with 9 bases separating them. The CDR3 length is 15 residues.

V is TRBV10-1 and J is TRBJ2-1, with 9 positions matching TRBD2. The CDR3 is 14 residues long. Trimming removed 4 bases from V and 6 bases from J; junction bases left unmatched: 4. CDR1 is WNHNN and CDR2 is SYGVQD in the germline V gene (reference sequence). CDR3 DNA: TGCGCCAGCAGTGCATCGGGACTAGCCAATGAGCAGTTCTTC. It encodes CASSASGLANEQFF.